The clone carrying this T cell receptor beta chain was counted ten times or more. Moderate-to-severe activity, CAS at least 3, NOSPECS at least 4 and duration under 3 months characterized donors with ophthalmopathy. This sample was taken from a study of Graves' ophthalmopathy and Graves' hyperthyroidism. Study as a whole: Sampling took place at initial diagnosis, with peripheral blood obtained before any treatment.

The CDR3 has 13 residues. Germline V gives CDR1 MDHEN, CDR2 SYDVKM. Trimming took 7 bases from V and 2 from J, leaving 12 bases between them. Investigators amplified TCR beta CDR3 regions from RNA transcripts. Second-round multiplex PCR came after first-round RT-PCR with HTBI primers. Using its own MiXCR run on the multiplex PCR reads, TCRdb lists one record per CDR3 protein. This sample has almost 400,000 distinct CDR3 sequences, with about a sixth found just once. The chain joins TRBV28 to TRBJ2-7; a weak D match, TRBD1 (5 bases). This receptor was taken from a woman between 18 and 30 years old with Graves' ophthalmopathy. Input material: peripheral blood. CDR3 region: CASNYRFPYEQYF. In DNA form, the CDR3 reads TGTGCCAGCAACTACAGGTTTCCCTACGAGCAGTACTTC.